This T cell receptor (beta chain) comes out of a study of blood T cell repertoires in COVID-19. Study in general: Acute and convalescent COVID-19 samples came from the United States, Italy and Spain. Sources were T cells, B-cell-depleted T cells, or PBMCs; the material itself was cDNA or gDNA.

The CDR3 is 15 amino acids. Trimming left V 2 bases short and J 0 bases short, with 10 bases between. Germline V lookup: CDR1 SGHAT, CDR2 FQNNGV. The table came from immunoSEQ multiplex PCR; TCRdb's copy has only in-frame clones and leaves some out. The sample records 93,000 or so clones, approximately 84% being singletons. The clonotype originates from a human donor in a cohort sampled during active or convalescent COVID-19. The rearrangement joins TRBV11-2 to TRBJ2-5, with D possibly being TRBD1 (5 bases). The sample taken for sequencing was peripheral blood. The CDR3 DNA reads TGTGCCAGCAGCTTAAGGCCACAGGACCAAGAGACCCAGTACTTC. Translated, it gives CASSLRPQDQETQYF.